This T cell receptor (beta chain) stems from a study of beta chain features in type 1 diabetes (dated by TCRdb to between 2018 and 2020). General notes on the study: Patients and healthy donors did not differ in mean age, gender distribution, total cell number or subset yield. Naive and central memory subsets were obtained from all 30 or so donors, but regulatory and stem cell-like memory subsets were isolated from only 8 patients and roughly 8 healthy donors. A total of just under 110,000,000 sorted cells were examined across all samples, and RNA yield correlated strongly with the number of cells per subset. The study compared TCRB repertoires of sorted circulating CD4+ T cell subsets between recently diagnosed type 1 diabetes patients and matched healthy donors. Results and caveats for the whole study, not just this receptor: Type 1 diabetes patients showed a moderate but significant shortening of TCRB CDR3 length in all four CD4+ subsets. Because cDNA was sequenced instead of genomic DNA, activated cells with high expression could be over-represented, although the groups did not differ in activation or CD3 levels. Patients with type 1 diabetes made fewer insertions and deleted more nucleotides at VDJ recombination sites, implying thymic rearrangement abnormalities. Shorter templates might have been favored by PCR, but patient and control samples were amplified and corrected together, so both groups would have been affected equally by any skew. Because the HLA sub-analyses included only small numbers of individuals, any influence of HLA type on TCRB rearrangement was left unresolved. Naive, central memory and regulatory TCRB repertoires appeared to be more similar among patients than among healthy donors.

The CDR3 goes from the cysteine to the phenylalanine over 15 residues. The read is trimmed to its CDR3 DNA, 45 bases read in frame from base 1. The germline V gene gives CDR1 as MNHEY and CDR2 as SVGAGI. Relative to germline, V is missing 5 bases and J is missing 2 bases, with 7 bases of the junction outside any gene match. Concerning this clone: Its antigen specificity is not known. The record has no base qualities; no much larger clone is one base away.

Each donor gave one peripheral blood draw, approximately 0.11 L on average, collected into heparinised tubes. A BD FACSAria II was used to sort naive, central memory, regulatory and stem cell-like memory CD4+ T cells with a panel that included CD45RO, CCR7, CD25, CD127, CD95 and CD27. All sorted populations exceeded 95% purity. PBMCs were isolated immediately by Lymphoprep density gradient centrifugation and stained directly without culture. So that batch effects would be minimized, each experiment stained and sorted samples in pairs, pairing one healthy donor with one patient. The entire isolated RNA was reverse transcribed using the High Capacity cDNA Reverse Transcription Kit, and thus expressed TCRB transcripts were sequenced. Deep immunoSEQ sequencing was performed on naive, central memory and regulatory T cell samples, with an average of roughly 3.6 million total reads per sample. After sorted cells were lysed in RLT buffer, RNA was extracted with DNase-treated RNeasy Micro or Mini kits, with the choice depending on cell number. Each cell subset was processed on its own to prevent cross-contamination, while patient and healthy donor samples were processed together. TCRB sequences were amplified from cDNA with the immunoSEQ multiplex PCR, producing 87-bp fragments spanning the CDR3 region. Sequencing of the amplicons was done on the Illumina HiSeq platform. In the paper's pipeline: PCR bias was corrected computationally using synthetic template baselines, and reads within Hamming distance 2 were collapsed, with unmergeable singletons discarded. Reads were aligned to IMGT to assign V, D and J genes, CDR3 length, and insertions or deletions at six rearrangement sites. Clonotype counts were normalized to sorted cell number within each subset before computing true diversity and Gini coefficients with the tcR R package. Repertoire sharing was quantified using the overlap coefficient calculated on TCRB nucleotide sequences. Out-of-frame TCRB sequences from naive cells were analyzed to stand in for the pre-selection repertoire. TCRdb took this table from immuneACCESS and kept in-frame rearrangements with V and J called. Such tables lack part of the clones; where checked against another copy, unresolved V genes explain under half of the gap, and the rest is unexplained. The V and J calls and clone size were taken over from that table, and D and trimming were inferred from the DNA. The sample table records 810,000 or so clones; 17% of these occur just once. The ten biggest clones cover 0.02% to 0.03% of the sample.

The sequence links TRBV6-5 to TRBJ1-1; 8 central bases correspond to TRBD1. The TCR originated in a woman under 30 in good health. The sample consisted of naive CD4+ T cells from blood. The meaning of the sample's cell subset or site label: true naive CD4+ T cells. The CDR3 here reads CASSTTGARNTEAFF. At the DNA level, the sequence is TGTGCCAGCAGTACGACAGGGGCCAGAAACACTGAAGCTTTCTTT.